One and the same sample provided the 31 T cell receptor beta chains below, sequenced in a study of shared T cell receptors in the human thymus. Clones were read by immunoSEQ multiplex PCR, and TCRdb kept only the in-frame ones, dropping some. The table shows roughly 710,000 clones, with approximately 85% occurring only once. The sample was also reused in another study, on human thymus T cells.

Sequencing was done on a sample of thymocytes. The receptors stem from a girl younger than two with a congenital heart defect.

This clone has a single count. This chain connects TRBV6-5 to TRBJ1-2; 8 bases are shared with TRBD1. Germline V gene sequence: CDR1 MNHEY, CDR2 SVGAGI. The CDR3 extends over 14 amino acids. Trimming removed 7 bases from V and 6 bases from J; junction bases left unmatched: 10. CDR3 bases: TGTGCCAGCATAGGGGGGGGACAGGTCGATGGCTACACCTTC. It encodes CASIGGGQVDGYTF.

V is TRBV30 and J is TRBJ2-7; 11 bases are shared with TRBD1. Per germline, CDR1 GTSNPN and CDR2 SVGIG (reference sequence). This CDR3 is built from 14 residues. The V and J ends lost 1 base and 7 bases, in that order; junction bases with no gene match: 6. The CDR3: CAWSAGTGGSEQYF. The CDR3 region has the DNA TGTGCCTGGAGTGCCGGGACAGGGGGTTCAGAGCAGTACTTC.

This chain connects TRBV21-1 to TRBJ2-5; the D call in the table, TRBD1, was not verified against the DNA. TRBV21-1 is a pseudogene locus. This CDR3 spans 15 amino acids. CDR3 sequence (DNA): TGTGCCAGCAGGGGACAGGGAAGGGTGCGAGAGACCCAGTACTTC. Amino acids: CASRGQGRVRETQYF.

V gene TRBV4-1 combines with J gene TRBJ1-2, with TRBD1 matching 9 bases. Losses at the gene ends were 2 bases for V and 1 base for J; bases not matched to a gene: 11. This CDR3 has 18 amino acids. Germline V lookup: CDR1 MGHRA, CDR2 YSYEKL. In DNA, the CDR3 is TGCGCCAGCAGCCAAACACCGGGACAGGGCCCACTTAACTATGGCTACACCTTC. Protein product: CASSQTPGQGPLNYGYTF.

The CDR3 sequence: CAFSQPGQRTGNTIYF. For the CDR3, the DNA is TGTGCCTTCTCCCAACCCGGACAAAGGACTGGAAACACCATATATTTT. The V and J genes are TRBV7-9 and TRBJ1-3; the D gene is possibly TRBD1 (5 bases). CDR1 is SEHNR and CDR2 is FQNEAQ in the germline V gene (reference sequence). The CDR3 loop spans 16 amino acids. Trimming removed 11 bases at V and 2 bases at J, with 22 bases between. Looking up the rest from reference TRBV7-9 and TRBJ1-3 gives the full variable domain: DTGVSQNPRHKITKRGQNVTFRCDPISEHNRLYWYRQTLGQGPEFLTYFQNEAQLEKSRLLSDRFSAERPKGSFSTLEIQRTEQGDSAMYLCAFSQPGQRTGNTIYFGEGSWLTVV.

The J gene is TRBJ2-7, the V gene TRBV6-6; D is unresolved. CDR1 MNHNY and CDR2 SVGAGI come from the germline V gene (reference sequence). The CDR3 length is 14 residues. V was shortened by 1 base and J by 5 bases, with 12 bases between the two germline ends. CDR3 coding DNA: TGTGCCAGCAGTTACTTTGCAGTCCGGGACGAGCAGTACTTC. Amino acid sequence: CASSYFAVRDEQYF.

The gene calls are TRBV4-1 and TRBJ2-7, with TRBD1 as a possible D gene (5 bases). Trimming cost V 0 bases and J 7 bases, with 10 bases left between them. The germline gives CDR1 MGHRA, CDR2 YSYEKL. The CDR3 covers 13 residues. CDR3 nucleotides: TGCGCCAGCAGCCAAGATTTAGCAGGGGAGCAGTACTTC. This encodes CASSQDLAGEQYF.

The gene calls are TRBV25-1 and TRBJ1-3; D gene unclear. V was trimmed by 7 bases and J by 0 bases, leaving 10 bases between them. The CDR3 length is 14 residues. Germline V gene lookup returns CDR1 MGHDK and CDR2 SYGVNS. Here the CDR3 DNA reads TGTGCCAGCATCCCCAGAGGCTCTGGAAACACCATATATTTT. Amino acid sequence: CASIPRGSGNTIYF.

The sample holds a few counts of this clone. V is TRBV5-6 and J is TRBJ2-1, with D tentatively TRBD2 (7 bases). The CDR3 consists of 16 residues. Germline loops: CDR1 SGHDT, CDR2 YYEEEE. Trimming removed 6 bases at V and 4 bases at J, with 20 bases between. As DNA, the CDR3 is TGTGCCAGCACAGCTTCGTTGCGGGGGCCGTACAATGAGCAGTTCTTC. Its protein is CASTASLRGPYNEQFF. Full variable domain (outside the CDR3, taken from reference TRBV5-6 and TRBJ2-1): DAGVTQSPTHLIKTRGQQVTLRCSPKSGHDTVSWYQQALGQGPQFIFQYYEEEERQRGNFPDRFSGHQFPNYSSELNVNALLLGDSALYLCASTASLRGPYNEQFFGPGTRLTVL.

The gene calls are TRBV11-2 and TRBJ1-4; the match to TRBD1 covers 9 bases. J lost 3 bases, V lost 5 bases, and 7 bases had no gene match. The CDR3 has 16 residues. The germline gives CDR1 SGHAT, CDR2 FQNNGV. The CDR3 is CASSPDRGKPNEKLFF. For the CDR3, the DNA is TGTGCCAGCAGCCCGGACAGGGGCAAGCCTAATGAAAAACTGTTTTTT.

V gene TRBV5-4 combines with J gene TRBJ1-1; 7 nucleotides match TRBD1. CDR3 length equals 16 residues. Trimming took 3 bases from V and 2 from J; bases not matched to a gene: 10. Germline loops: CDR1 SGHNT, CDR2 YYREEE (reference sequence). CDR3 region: CASSWETGDSNTEAFF. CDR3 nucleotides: TGTGCCAGCAGCTGGGAAACAGGGGACAGCAACACTGAAGCTTTCTTT.

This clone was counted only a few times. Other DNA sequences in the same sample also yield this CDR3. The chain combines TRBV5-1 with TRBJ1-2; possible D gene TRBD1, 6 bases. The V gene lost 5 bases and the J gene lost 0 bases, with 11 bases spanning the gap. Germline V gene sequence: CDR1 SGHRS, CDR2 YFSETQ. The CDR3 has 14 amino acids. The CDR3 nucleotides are TGCGCCAGCAGTTCGGACAGAGCTAACTATGGCTACACCTTC. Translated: CASSSDRANYGYTF.

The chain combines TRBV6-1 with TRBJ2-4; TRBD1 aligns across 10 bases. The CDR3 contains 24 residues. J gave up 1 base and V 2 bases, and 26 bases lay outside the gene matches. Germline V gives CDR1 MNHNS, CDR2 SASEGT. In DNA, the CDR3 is TGTGCCAGCAGTGAAATTCGGGCCCCGGGCCGACAGGGGGCGTATCTGTATGCCAAAAACATTCAGTACTTC. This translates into CASSEIRAPGRQGAYLYAKNIQYF.

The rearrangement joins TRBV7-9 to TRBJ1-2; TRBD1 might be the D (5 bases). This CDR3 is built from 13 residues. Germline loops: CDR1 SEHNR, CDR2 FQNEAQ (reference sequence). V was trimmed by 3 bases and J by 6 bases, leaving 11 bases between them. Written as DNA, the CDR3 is TGTGCCAGCAGCTTCCTGGACAAGAATGGCTACACCTTC. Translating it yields CASSFLDKNGYTF.

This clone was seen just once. CDR3 loop: CASLGPLERNYGYTF. As DNA, the CDR3 is TGTGCCAGTCTGGGGCCCCTGGAAAGAAACTATGGCTACACCTTC. V gene TRBV19 combines with J gene TRBJ1-2, with D possibly matching TRBD1 (5 bases). The V gene's germline CDR1 is LNHDA and CDR2 SQIVND (reference sequence). This CDR3 has 15 residues. V shed 8 bases and J shed 2 bases, with 18 bases lying between them.

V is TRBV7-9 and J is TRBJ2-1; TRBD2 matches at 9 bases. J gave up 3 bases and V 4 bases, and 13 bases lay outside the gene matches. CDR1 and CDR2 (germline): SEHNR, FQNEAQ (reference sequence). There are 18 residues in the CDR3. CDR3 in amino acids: CASSSDPSGERIYNEQFF. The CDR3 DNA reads TGTGCCAGCAGCTCGGACCCTAGCGGGGAACGAATCTACAATGAGCAGTTCTTC.

The CDR3 DNA sequence: TGTGCCAGCAGCCCCGGGACAGGGGATCAGCCCCAGCATTTT. Its protein product is CASSPGTGDQPQHF. The rearrangement uses TRBV11-2 and TRBJ1-5; 10 bases map to TRBD1. CDR3 size: 14 residues. Germline CDR1 is SGHAT and CDR2 is FQNNGV. The junction had 3 bases not matched to a gene; V was cut back by 5 bases and J by 5 bases.

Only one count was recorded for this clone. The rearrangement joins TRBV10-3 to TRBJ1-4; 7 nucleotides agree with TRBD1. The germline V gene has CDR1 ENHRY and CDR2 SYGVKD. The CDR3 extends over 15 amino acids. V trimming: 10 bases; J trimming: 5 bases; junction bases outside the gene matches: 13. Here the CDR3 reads CATGVTGTVNEKLFF. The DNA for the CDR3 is TGTGCCACGGGGGTAACCGGGACAGTAAATGAAAAACTGTTTTTT.

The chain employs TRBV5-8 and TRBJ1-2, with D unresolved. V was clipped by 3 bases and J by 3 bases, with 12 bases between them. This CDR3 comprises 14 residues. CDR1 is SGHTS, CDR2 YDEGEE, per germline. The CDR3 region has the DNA TGTGCCAGCAGCTCGCGCCAGGCAGACTATGGCTACACCTTC. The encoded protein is CASSSRQADYGYTF.

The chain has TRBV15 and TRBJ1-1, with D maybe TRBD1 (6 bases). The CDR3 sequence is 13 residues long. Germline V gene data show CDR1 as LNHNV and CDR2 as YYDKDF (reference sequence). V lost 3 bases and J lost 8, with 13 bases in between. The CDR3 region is CATSRRTAGEAFF. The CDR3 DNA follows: TGTGCCACCAGCAGGCGGACAGCGGGGGAAGCTTTCTTT. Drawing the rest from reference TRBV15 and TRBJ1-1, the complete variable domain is DAMVIQNPRYQVTQFGKPVTLSCSQTLNHNVMYWYQQKSSQAPKLLFHYYDKDFNNEADTPDNFQSRRPNTSFCFLDIRSPGLGDTAMYLCATSRRTAGEAFFGQGTRLTVV.

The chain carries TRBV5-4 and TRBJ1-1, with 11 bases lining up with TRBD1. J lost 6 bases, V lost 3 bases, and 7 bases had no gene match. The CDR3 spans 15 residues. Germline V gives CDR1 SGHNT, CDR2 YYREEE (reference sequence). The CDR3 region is CASSSGQGAQSEAFF. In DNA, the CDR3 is TGTGCCAGCAGCTCAGGACAGGGGGCCCAGTCTGAAGCTTTCTTT. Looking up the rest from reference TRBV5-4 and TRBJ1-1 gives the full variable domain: ETGVTQSPTHLIKTRGQQVTLRCSSQSGHNTVSWYQQALGQGPQFIFQYYREEENGRGNFPPRFSGLQFPNYSSELNVNALELDDSALYLCASSSGQGAQSEAFFGQGTRLTVV.

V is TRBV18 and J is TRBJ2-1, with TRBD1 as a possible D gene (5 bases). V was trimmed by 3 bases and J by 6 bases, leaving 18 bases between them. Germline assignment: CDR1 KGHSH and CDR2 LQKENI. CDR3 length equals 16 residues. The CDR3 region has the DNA TGTGCCAGCTCACCGAAAGATCGGACACTGGGCAATGAGCAGTTCTTC. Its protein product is CASSPKDRTLGNEQFF.

Here the CDR3 reads CASSHTLGDYRGTDTQYF. CDR3 DNA sequence: TGTGCCAGCAGTCACACCTTGGGGGACTATCGTGGGACAGATACGCAGTATTTT. V usage is TRBV7-9 and J usage is TRBJ2-3; 7 nucleotides align to TRBD2. This CDR3 is 18 amino acids long. Germline V lookup: CDR1 SEHNR, CDR2 FQNEAQ (reference sequence). V gave up 6 bases and J gave up 3 bases; unmatched junction bases: 18.

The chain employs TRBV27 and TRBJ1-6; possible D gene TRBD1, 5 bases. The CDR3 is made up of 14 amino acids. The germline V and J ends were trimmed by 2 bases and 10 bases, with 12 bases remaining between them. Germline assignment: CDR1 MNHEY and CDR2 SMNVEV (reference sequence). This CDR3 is CASSLQGLGSPLHF. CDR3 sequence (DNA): TGTGCCAGCAGTTTACAGGGTTTAGGCTCACCCCTCCACTTT.

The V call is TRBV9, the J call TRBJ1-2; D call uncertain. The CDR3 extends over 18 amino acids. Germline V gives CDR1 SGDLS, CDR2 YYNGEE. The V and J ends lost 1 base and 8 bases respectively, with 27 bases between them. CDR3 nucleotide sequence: TGTGCCAGCAGCGTATCCGCCGAAAACGAAATCCCTATGAAAGGCTACACCTTC. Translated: CASSVSAENEIPMKGYTF.

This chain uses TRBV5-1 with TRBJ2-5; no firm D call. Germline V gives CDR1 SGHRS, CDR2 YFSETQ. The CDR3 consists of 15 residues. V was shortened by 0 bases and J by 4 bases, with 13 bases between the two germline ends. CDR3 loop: CASSLVRLTGETQYF. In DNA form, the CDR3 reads TGCGCCAGCAGCTTGGTACGCCTGACGGGAGAGACCCAGTACTTC.

Here the CDR3 reads CASGLKLDEGAPGNTIYF. CDR3 nucleotide sequence: TGTGCTAGTGGTTTGAAGCTAGATGAGGGGGCGCCGGGAAACACCATATATTTT. The V and J genes are TRBV12-5 and TRBJ1-3; 7 positions match TRBD1. This CDR3 region has 18 residues. Germline lookup yields CDR1 LGHNT and CDR2 FRNRAP. V trimming: 2 bases; J trimming: 4 bases; junction bases outside the gene matches: 14.

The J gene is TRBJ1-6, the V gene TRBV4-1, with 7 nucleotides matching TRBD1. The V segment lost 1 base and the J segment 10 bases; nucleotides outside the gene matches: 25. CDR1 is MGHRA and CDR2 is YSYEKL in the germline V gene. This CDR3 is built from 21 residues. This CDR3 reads CASSQVWIIQEFGTEGSPLHF. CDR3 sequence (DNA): TGCGCCAGCAGCCAAGTTTGGATTATACAGGAGTTCGGGACAGAAGGGTCACCCCTCCACTTT.

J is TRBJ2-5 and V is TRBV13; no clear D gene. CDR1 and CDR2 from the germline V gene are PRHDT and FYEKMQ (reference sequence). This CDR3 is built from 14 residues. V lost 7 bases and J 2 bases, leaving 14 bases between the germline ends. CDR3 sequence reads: CASIESRKQETQYF. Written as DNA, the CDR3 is TGTGCCAGCATTGAGTCCCGCAAGCAAGAGACCCAGTACTTC.

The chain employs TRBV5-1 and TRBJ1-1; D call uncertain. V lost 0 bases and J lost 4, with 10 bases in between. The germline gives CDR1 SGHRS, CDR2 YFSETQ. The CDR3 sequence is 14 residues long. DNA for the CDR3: TGCGCCAGCAGCTTGGAATTTGGCATCACTGAAGCTTTCTTT. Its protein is CASSLEFGITEAFF.

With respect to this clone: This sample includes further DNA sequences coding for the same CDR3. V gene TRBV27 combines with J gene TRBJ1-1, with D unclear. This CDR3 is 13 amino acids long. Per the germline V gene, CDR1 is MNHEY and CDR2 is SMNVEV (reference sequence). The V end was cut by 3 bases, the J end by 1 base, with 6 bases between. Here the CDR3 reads CASSLNRNTEAFF. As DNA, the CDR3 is TGTGCCAGCAGTTTGAACAGGAACACTGAAGCTTTCTTT.